This TCR beta chain was sequenced in a study of T cells in Graves' hyperthyroidism and ophthalmopathy. The CDR3 has 12 amino acids. The J segment lost 5 bases and the V segment lost 8 bases, leaving 1 base of the junction unmatched. In germline, CDR1 is MNHEY, CDR2 SMNVEV (reference sequence). RNA transcripts served as the template for amplifying TCR beta CDR3 regions. The HTBI primer set was used in a first-round RT-PCR of the TCR CDR3. TCRdb used MiXCR to reprocess the multiplex PCR reads, holding one entry per CDR3 protein. The repertoire holds roughly 500,000 distinct CDR3 sequences, with 46% as singletons. At least ten counts were recorded for this clonotype.

The chain has TRBV27 and TRBJ1-2; TRBD1 agrees at 11 bases. The sequence was collected from an adult woman with Graves' disease, either hyperthyroidism or ophthalmopathy (not recorded which). Specimen: peripheral blood or thyroid tissue (not recorded which). This CDR3 reads CASGTGGYGYTF. Here the CDR3 DNA reads TGTGCCAGCGGGACAGGGGGGTATGGCTACACCTTC.